The next 20 T cell receptor beta chains were all read from a single sample in a study of cytotoxic CD8 clonotypes in ibrutinib-treated CLL. The assay was immunoSEQ multiplex PCR, and TCRdb's table has in-frame clones only and misses some. The sample has 160,000 or so clones; 70% to 85% are singletons. Sequenced material: PBMCs, taken after 12 months of ibrutinib treatment. The receptors were sampled from a human donor with chronic lymphocytic leukemia.

This clone was observed many times. The J gene is TRBJ2-2, the V gene TRBV7-9; no firm D call. Germline CDR1 reads SEHNR; CDR2 reads FQNEAQ (reference sequence). The CDR3 is 17 residues long. V shed 1 base and J shed 5 bases, with 17 bases lying between them. CDR3 bases: TGTGCCAGCAGCTTAGATCAATCCAGCCAGGCTACCGGGGAGCTGTTTTTT. This gives the protein CASSLDQSSQATGELFF.

The genes are TRBV14 and TRBJ2-1, with 10 bases fitting TRBD1. The CDR3 has 16 residues. V shed 3 bases, J shed 4 bases, and the junction held 6 bases outside the gene matches. The germline V gene has CDR1 SGHDN and CDR2 FVKESK. CDR3 residues: CASSQTGGAGYNEQFF. The CDR3 DNA reads TGTGCCAGCAGCCAGACAGGGGGCGCAGGGTACAATGAGCAGTTCTTC.

The sample holds a few counts of this clone. This chain links TRBV28 with TRBJ2-3; no clear D. The V end lost 6 bases, the J end lost 8 bases, and 15 bases lay between the germline ends. The CDR3 consists of 13 residues. The germline gives CDR1 MDHEN, CDR2 SYDVKM. For the CDR3, the DNA is TGTGCCAGCAGCGGAGCCCCGCGGCGTACGCAGTATTTT. It encodes CASSGAPRRTQYF.

As DNA, the CDR3 is TGTGCCAGCAGGGAACAGGGGATCTCCTACGAGCAGTACTTC. Amino acids: CASREQGISYEQYF. The V gene is TRBV6-1, the J gene TRBJ2-7; 7 bases line up with TRBD1. The CDR3 length is 14 residues. Germline CDR1 MNHNS, CDR2 SASEGT. Unmatched junction bases numbered 5, after V lost 6 bases and J lost 0 bases.

V usage is TRBV5-6 and J usage is TRBJ2-5, with 7 nucleotides matching TRBD2. After removal of 1 base from V and 3 bases from J, the junction contained 9 bases not matched to a gene. Germline loops: CDR1 SGHDT, CDR2 YYEEEE. The CDR3 length is 16 residues. For the CDR3, the DNA is TGTGCCAGCAGCTTGCTATCCGGGACTAAAAAAGAGACCCAGTACTTC. Amino acids: CASSLLSGTKKETQYF. The whole variable domain, remainder taken from reference TRBV5-6 and TRBJ2-5, is DAGVTQSPTHLIKTRGQQVTLRCSPKSGHDTVSWYQQALGQGPQFIFQYYEEEERQRGNFPDRFSGHQFPNYSSELNVNALLLGDSALYLCASSLLSGTKKETQYFGPGTRLLVL.

This chain connects TRBV10-3 to TRBJ1-5; weak D call: TRBD1 (6 bases). Germline CDR1 ENHRY, CDR2 SYGVKD. V lost 3 bases to trimming and J lost 1 base, with 10 bases between them. The CDR3 is 15 residues long. CDR3 loop: CAISDQGLSNQPQHF. DNA of the CDR3: TGTGCCATCAGTGATCAGGGGTTGAGCAATCAGCCCCAGCATTTT.

The chain has TRBV7-3 and TRBJ2-7; 7 bases match TRBD2. From germline, CDR1 is SGHTA and CDR2 FQGTGA. This CDR3 is built from 14 residues. V shed 6 bases, J shed 4 bases, and the junction held 9 bases outside the gene matches. In DNA, the CDR3 is TGTGCCAGCAGAAACTCGGGAGGTGCATACGAGCAGTACTTC. Protein product: CASRNSGGAYEQYF.

This clone was counted between two and nine times. V and J are TRBV2 and TRBJ1-5, with D uncertain. Trimming took 3 bases from V and 13 from J, leaving 13 bases between them. The CDR3 contains 12 residues. Germline V gene data show CDR1 as SNHLY and CDR2 as FYNNEI. In nucleotides, the CDR3 is TGTGCCAGCAGTGACCAGCCGGGCCAACAGCATTTT. The encoded protein is CASSDQPGQQHF.

V usage is TRBV28 and J usage is TRBJ2-1; 9 bases map to TRBD2. Unmatched junction bases numbered 3, after V lost 2 bases and J lost 4 bases. In germline, CDR1 is MDHEN, CDR2 SYDVKM. The length of the CDR3 is 15 residues. This chain's CDR3 is CASSLVTSGYNEQFF. In DNA form, the CDR3 reads TGTGCCAGCAGTTTAGTAACTAGCGGGTACAATGAGCAGTTCTTC.

The rearrangement links TRBV9 to TRBJ2-2; D gene unclear. This CDR3 is 16 amino acids long. Per germline, CDR1 SGDLS and CDR2 YYNGEE. Trimming stripped 0 bases from V and 4 bases from J, with 13 bases between. The CDR3 bases are TGTGCCAGCAGCGTAGGACTGCCGTCGGCCACCGGGGAGCTGTTTTTT. Amino acid sequence: CASSVGLPSATGELFF. Filled out from reference TRBV9 and TRBJ2-2, the complete variable domain reads DSGVTQTPKHLITATGQRVTLRCSPRSGDLSVYWYQQSLDQGLQFLIQYYNGEERAKGNILERFSAQQFPDLHSELNLSSLELGDSALYFCASSVGLPSATGELFFGEGSRLTVL.

The chain couples TRBV18 to TRBJ1-1; D unclear. Germline V CDR1 and CDR2: KGHSH, LQKENI. V was shortened by 2 bases and J by 1 base, with 11 bases between the two germline ends. The CDR3 spans 15 residues. The CDR3 nucleotides are TGTGCCAGCTCACCATGGACGGAAGAGAACACTGAAGCTTTCTTT. It specifies CASSPWTEENTEAFF. Complete variable domain (other parts from reference TRBV18 and TRBJ1-1): NAGVMQNPRHLVRRRGQEARLRCSPMKGHSHVYWYRQLPEEGLKFMVYLQKENIIDESGMPKERFSAEFPKEGPSILRIQQVVRGDSAAYFCASSPWTEENTEAFFGQGTRLTVV.

V gene TRBV13 combines with J gene TRBJ2-5; TRBD1 aligns across 10 bases. Unmatched junction bases numbered 14, after V lost 5 bases and J lost 5 bases. The germline V gene has CDR1 PRHDT and CDR2 FYEKMQ (reference sequence). The CDR3 has 17 amino acids. The CDR3 is CASSIRTGGRLTETQYF. In DNA form, the CDR3 reads TGTGCCAGCAGCATTAGGACAGGGGGTCGATTGACGGAGACCCAGTACTTC.

V gene TRBV29-1 combines with J gene TRBJ1-1; 7 bases match TRBD1. From germline, CDR1 is SQVTM and CDR2 ANQGSEA. Trimming removed 0 bases from V and 4 bases from J; junction bases left unmatched: 8. This CDR3 is 15 amino acids long. The CDR3 spells CSVEDQTGMGTEAFF. CDR3 nucleotide sequence: TGCAGCGTTGAAGATCAGACAGGGATGGGCACTGAAGCTTTCTTT.

The rearrangement links TRBV10-3 to TRBJ2-2; D is perhaps TRBD2 (6 bases). CDR3 size: 14 residues. Germline V gene sequence: CDR1 ENHRY, CDR2 SYGVKD. V was pared by 6 bases and J by 0 bases, with 8 bases between. CDR3 bases: TGTGCCATCAGCCTAGCGTCGAACACCGGGGAGCTGTTTTTT. It codes for CAISLASNTGELFF.

The chain has TRBV18 and TRBJ1-1; no clear D. Trimming removed 3 bases at V and 5 bases at J, with 13 bases between. Germline values: CDR1 KGHSH, CDR2 LQKENI. The CDR3 is made up of 14 amino acids. The CDR3: CASSPREDWTEAFF. The CDR3 DNA reads as TGTGCCAGCTCACCCCGGGAGGATTGGACTGAAGCTTTCTTT.

This clone was counted a few times. The V and J genes are TRBV19 and TRBJ1-2, with D possibly being TRBD1 (5 bases). The CDR3 runs 15 residues. Trimming shortened V by 8 bases and J by 1 base, and 17 bases separated the two germline ends. Looked up from germline, CDR1 is LNHDA and CDR2 is SQIVND (reference sequence). The DNA for the CDR3 is TGTGCCAGTCGCCCCGGGGGGATAGATAACTATGGCTACACCTTC. It is translated as CASRPGGIDNYGYTF.

The chain couples TRBV29-1 to TRBJ2-7; D is ambiguous. The ends were cut back, 4 bases at V and 7 bases at J, with 14 bases in the middle. Germline values: CDR1 SQVTM, CDR2 ANQGSEA. The CDR3 extends over 12 amino acids. The CDR3, as DNA: TGCAGCGTTGGTGCCAGAGGTAGAGAGCAGTACTTC. This sequence encodes CSVGARGREQYF.

The DNA for the CDR3 is TGTGCCAGCAGTTTCCAGCCTACCTACGAGCAGTACTTC. It yields the protein CASSFQPTYEQYF. The chain is built from TRBV27 and TRBJ2-7, with D hard to call. V lost 3 bases and J 2 bases, leaving 8 bases between the germline ends. Germline CDR1 and CDR2: MNHEY and SMNVEV (reference sequence). The CDR3 runs 13 residues.

The rearrangement links TRBV29-1 to TRBJ2-7; 9 bases map to TRBD1. Germline V gene data show CDR1 as SQVTM and CDR2 as ANQGSEA. This CDR3 contains 16 residues. V lost 4 bases and J lost 3; bases outside the gene matches: 13. The CDR3 loop is CSVGSPDRGLFYEQYF. In nucleotides, the CDR3 is TGCAGCGTTGGGTCCCCGGACAGGGGTCTTTTCTACGAGCAGTACTTC.

The chain carries TRBV7-8 and TRBJ2-1; 7 nucleotides align to TRBD2. V dropped 5 bases and J dropped 7; count of bases not matched to a gene: 11. Germline V gene sequence: CDR1 SGHVS, CDR2 FQNEAQ. CDR3 size: 15 residues. CDR3: CASSHRRESGNEQFF. The CDR3 DNA follows: TGTGCCAGCAGCCACCGGCGGGAGAGTGGGAATGAGCAGTTCTTC.